This is a list of T cell receptor beta chains from one sample in a study of T-cell memory formation after mild COVID-19. A single record per CDR3 protein comes from TCRdb applying MiXCR to the 5' RACE reads. Here the sample spans about 470,000 distinct CDR3 sequences, 18% being singletons. Sequencing used PBMCs or a T cell subset sorted from them (not recorded which). The receptors here all came from an adult woman who had mild COVID-19 (a few samples of this study predate the infection). Cell type and time point are not known. Each CDR3 is given with its conserved first and last residue. Size tells how often a clone was seen (once, few, many) or the class of an expanded clone, and some rows leave it out.

TRBV12-3/TRBV12-4,NA,TRBJ1-1,CASSLGRGVAEAFF
TRBV7-2,many,TRBJ2-5,CASSLAGTAKETQYF
TRBV15,NA,TRBJ1-1,CATSRMANTEAFF
TRBV12-3/TRBV12-4,few,TRBJ2-7,CASTSVGSGEQYF
TRBV7-6,few,TRBJ2-5,CASSLESGGPYQETQYF
TRBV18,NA,TRBJ1-3,CASSPSGANPPAGNTIYF
TRBV6-2/TRBV6-3,NA,TRBJ1-5,CASREGFSNQPQHF
TRBV5-4,NA,TRBJ2-3,CASSPGAGDTQYF
TRBV18,NA,TRBJ1-2,CASSNQTNYGYTF
TRBV5-6,NA,TRBJ2-1,CASSFGTASYNEQFF
TRBV15,NA,TRBJ2-1,CATSPGLNEQFF
TRBV4-2,few,TRBJ2-7,CASSQERGTYEQYF
TRBV11-2,NA,TRBJ2-1,CASSLDWGLAGSDEQFF
TRBV4-1,NA,TRBJ1-2,CASSQDGAGGNYGYTF
TRBV5-1,many,TRBJ2-7,CASSLVEGPYEQYF
TRBV28,NA,TRBJ2-7,CASRPGGSYEQYF
TRBV14,few,TRBJ2-7,CASSQGSVTEQYF
TRBV12-3/TRBV12-4,NA,TRBJ2-7,CASRTSGRPYEQYF
TRBV5-4,few,TRBJ2-5,CASSPPGGGEETQYF
TRBV24-1,NA,TRBJ2-3,CATSEGGTIDTQYF
TRBV5-6,NA,TRBJ2-2,CASSLRLTLLNTGELFF
TRBV5-6,NA,TRBJ1-1,CASSLGGTSNTEAFF
TRBV10-3,NA,TRBJ1-2,CAISESTGQGGYTF